The clone carrying this TCR beta chain showed up just a few times. This specimen comes from a study of blood T cell repertoires in COVID-19. Germline values: CDR1 SGHNT, CDR2 YYREEE (reference sequence). The length of the CDR3 is 13 residues. The ends lost 4 bases at V and 2 bases at J; junction bases unmatched: 2. Methods used by the authors: By means of reference gene primer amplification, nucleated cell counts were estimated. Libraries were prepared by immunoSEQ multiplex PCR; TCRdb keeps only in-frame clonotypes and omits some of them. The V and J calls and clone size are taken from that table; D and trimming were inferred from the DNA. The sample consists of some 330,000 clones, roughly 90% of them appearing once.

This TCR was sampled from a woman between 50 and 59 years old with active or convalescent COVID-19. The J gene is TRBJ1-2, the V gene TRBV5-4; 7 bases are a match to TRBD1. The material sequenced was peripheral blood. CDR3 DNA sequence: TGTGCCAGCAGCCAGGGACAGAACTATGGCTACACCTTC. Its translation: CASSQGQNYGYTF.